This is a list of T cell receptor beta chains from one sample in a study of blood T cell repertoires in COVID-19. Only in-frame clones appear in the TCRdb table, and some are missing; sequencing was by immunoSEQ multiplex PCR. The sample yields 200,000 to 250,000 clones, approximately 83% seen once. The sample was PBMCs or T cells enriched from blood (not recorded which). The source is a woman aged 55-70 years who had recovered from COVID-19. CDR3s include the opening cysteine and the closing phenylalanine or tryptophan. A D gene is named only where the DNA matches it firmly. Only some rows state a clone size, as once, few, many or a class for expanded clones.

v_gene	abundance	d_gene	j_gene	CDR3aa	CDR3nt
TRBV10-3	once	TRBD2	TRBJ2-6	CAISETRMTSGRFAGANVLTF	TGTGCCATCAGTGAGACGAGAATGACTAGCGGGAGGTTTGCTGGGGCCAACGTCCTGACTTTC
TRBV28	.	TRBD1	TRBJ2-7	CASSSRTGGMNEQYF	TGTGCCAGCAGTTCCCGGACAGGGGGAATGAACGAGCAGTACTTC
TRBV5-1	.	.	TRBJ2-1	CASSLGARDNEQFF	TGCGCCAGCAGCTTGGGCGCGCGGGACAATGAGCAGTTCTTC
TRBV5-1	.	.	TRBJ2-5	CASSLVEGYGGETQYF	TGCGCCAGCAGCTTGGTGGAGGGTTACGGGGGAGAGACCCAGTACTTC
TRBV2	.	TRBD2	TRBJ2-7	CASRGLAGPYEQYF	TGTGCCAGCAGGGGGCTAGCGGGACCCTACGAGCAGTACTTC
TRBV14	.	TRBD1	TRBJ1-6	CASSPRQGGSPLHF	TGTGCCAGCAGCCCTCGACAGGGGGGTTCACCCCTCCACTTT
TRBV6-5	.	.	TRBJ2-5	CASRDSFQETQYF	TGTGCCAGCAGGGACAGCTTTCAGGAGACCCAGTACTTC
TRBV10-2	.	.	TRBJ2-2	CASSHPGGELFF	TGCGCCAGCAGTCACCCGGGGGGGGAGCTGTTTTTT
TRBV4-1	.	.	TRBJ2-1	CASSQEGINNEQFF	TGCGCCAGCAGCCAAGAGGGCATTAACAATGAGCAGTTCTTC
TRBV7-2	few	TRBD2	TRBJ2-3	CASSQLAGAHTQYF	TGTGCCAGCAGCCAGCTAGCGGGAGCCCATACGCAGTATTTT
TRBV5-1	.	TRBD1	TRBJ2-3	CASARDRGQPDTQYF	TGCGCCAGCGCCCGGGACAGGGGGCAACCAGATACGCAGTATTTT
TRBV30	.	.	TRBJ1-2	CAWSLGQSGYTF	TGTGCCTGGAGTTTAGGACAATCTGGCTACACCTTC
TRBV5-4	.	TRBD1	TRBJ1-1	CASSRTGDTEAFF	TGTGCCAGCAGCCGGACAGGGGACACTGAAGCTTTCTTT
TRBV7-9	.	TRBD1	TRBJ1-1	CASSLIPTGVGSAFF	TGTGCCAGCAGCTTAATCCCGACAGGGGTCGGTTCGGCTTTCTTT
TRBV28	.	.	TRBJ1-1	CASSLEGLMNTEAFF	TGTGCCAGCAGTTTGGAGGGGCTAATGAACACTGAAGCTTTCTTT
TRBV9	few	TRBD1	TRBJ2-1	CASSVEWTGGLNEQFF	TGTGCCAGCAGCGTAGAGTGGACAGGGGGCTTAAATGAGCAGTTCTTC
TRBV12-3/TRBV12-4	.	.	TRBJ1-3	CASSFQGNTIYF	TGTGCCAGCAGTTTCCAGGGAAACACCATATATTTT
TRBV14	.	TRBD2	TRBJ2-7	CASSQRTSGNHEQYF	TGTGCCAGCAGCCAACGGACTAGCGGGAACCACGAGCAGTACTTC
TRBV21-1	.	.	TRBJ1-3	CATGQGSFYSGNTIYF	TGTGCCACCGGACAGGGGTCCTTCTACTCTGGAAACACCATATATTTT
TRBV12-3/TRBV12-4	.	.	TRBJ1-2	CASSFRGSYGYTF	TGTGCCAGCAGTTTTAGAGGGAGCTATGGCTACACCTTC
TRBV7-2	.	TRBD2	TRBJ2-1	CASSPGGNEQFF	TGTGCCAGCTCTCCGGGGGGCAATGAGCAGTTCTTC
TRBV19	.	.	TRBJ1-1	CASSSPGGVNTEAFF	TGTGCCAGTAGTTCCCCGGGGGGGGTGAACACTGAAGCTTTCTTT
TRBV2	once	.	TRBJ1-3	CASSEGQGGWNTIYF	TGTGCCAGCAGTGAGGGGCAGGGAGGTTGGAACACCATATATTTT
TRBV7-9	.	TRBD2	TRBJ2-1	CASSHQSAGGSYNEQFF	TGTGCCAGCAGTCATCAGTCTGCGGGAGGCTCCTACAATGAGCAGTTCTTC
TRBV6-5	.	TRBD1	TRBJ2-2	CASRKGQGLAGELFF	TGTGCCAGCAGGAAGGGACAGGGCCTCGCCGGGGAGCTGTTTTTT
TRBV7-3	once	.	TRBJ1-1	CASSSGHRNTEAFF	TGTGCCAGCAGCTCGGGACACAGAAACACTGAAGCTTTCTTT
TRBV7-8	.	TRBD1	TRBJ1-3	CASSLGGQASGNTIYF	TGTGCCAGCAGCCTAGGTGGACAGGCCTCTGGAAACACCATATATTTT
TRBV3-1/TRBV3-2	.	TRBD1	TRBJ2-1	CASSQGQGADEQFF	TGTGCCAGCAGCCAAGGGCAGGGGGCGGATGAGCAGTTCTTC